This entry describes one T cell receptor (beta chain). Per germline, CDR1 MNHNS and CDR2 SASEGT. This CDR3 is 12 amino acids long. With 7 bases removed from V and 8 bases from J, the gap between germline ends came to 11 bases. This entry is derived from a study of T cell changes during pregnancy in multiple sclerosis. The data were produced by immunoSEQ multiplex PCR, yet TCRdb's version contains in-frame clones alone and is incomplete. The sample shows about 100,000 clones, around 92% of them seen only once. The V gene is TRBV6-1, the J gene TRBJ2-2; D call uncertain. The sample consisted of peripheral blood, taken after pregnancy. This sequence was found in a female donor with multiple sclerosis, enrolled in a pregnancy study. The CDR3 bases are TGTGCCAGCACCCTGGCGGCGGGGGAGCTGTTTTTT. Its protein product is CASTLAAGELFF.